Reported below is one T cell receptor beta chain. Its antigen remains unidentified. This sample is part of a study of cytomegalovirus exposure and HLA in healthy donors. Findings of the study overall: In an earlier analysis, most TCR beta V segments were productive about 87% or about 30% of the time.

The CDR3 spans 15 residues. V shed 3 bases, J shed 4 bases, and the junction held 6 bases outside the gene matches. Germline V gene sequence: CDR1 SGHAT, CDR2 FQNNGV. The primer mix had 60 Vbeta and 13 Jbeta primers. TCRdb's copy holds only in-frame clones and misses some; the assay was immunoSEQ multiplex PCR. This sample has about 150,000 clones; roughly 64% occur once, and the top ten carry 2.5% to 3.5%. V usage is TRBV11-2 and J usage is TRBJ2-1, with 7 bases identical to TRBD2. The specimen sequenced was PBMCs. This receptor was identified in a woman aged 25 to 39 in good health and CMV-seropositive. The CDR3 coding sequence is TGTGCCAGCAGCTTTGGGCTAGCGGAGTACAATGAGCAGTTCTTC. Its translation is CASSFGLAEYNEQFF.